These 23 T cell receptor beta chains were sequenced from one sample in a study of tumor-infiltrating lymphocytes in oesophageal squamous cell carcinoma. Using its own MiXCR run on the PCR reads, TCRdb lists one record per CDR3 protein. The data show 15,000 to 19,000 distinct CDR3 sequences, approximately 49% seen once. Input material: esophageal tumor tissue. The receptors here all came from a female donor with esophageal squamous cell carcinoma.

V is TRBV9 and J is TRBJ1-2; the D gene is possibly TRBD1 (6 bases). The CDR3 sequence is 16 residues long. Deletions cut 3 bases from V and 4 bases from J, with 19 bases between. In germline, CDR1 is SGDLS, CDR2 YYNGEE. The CDR3 bases are TGTGCCAGCAGCGCTAGTCTATCCGCCAGGGGCTATGGCTACACCTTC. Amino acids: CASSASLSARGYGYTF.

V usage is TRBV7-2 and J usage is TRBJ1-1; no reliable D call. The DNA end favors TRBJ1-6, so the J call may be wrong. Looked up from germline, CDR1 is SGHTA and CDR2 is FQGNSA. The CDR3 extends over 14 amino acids. The CDR3: CASSLSPAASPLHF. In nucleotides, the CDR3 is TGTGCCAGCAGCTTAAGCCCAGCAGCCTCACCCCTCCACTTT.

The V call is TRBV7-2, the J call TRBJ2-3; D not certain. Gene TRBJ2-7 matches the end of the DNA better, so the J call may be wrong. This CDR3 has 14 residues. Germline-derived CDR1 and CDR2 are SGHTA and FQGNSA. The CDR3 is CASSSVLSSYEQYF. The CDR3 DNA is TGTGCCAGCAGCTCCGTTCTTAGCTCCTACGAGCAGTACTTC.

V usage is TRBV7-6 and J usage is TRBJ2-3, with 7 nucleotides matching TRBD2. Germline loops: CDR1 SGHVS, CDR2 FNYEAQ. J was trimmed by 6 bases and V by 2 bases; bases with no gene match: 2. The CDR3 has 13 residues. CDR3 protein: CASSLTAGDTQYF. Here the CDR3 DNA reads TGTGCCAGCAGCTTAACAGCGGGGGATACGCAGTATTTT.

This clonotype was detected only a few times. The rearrangement uses TRBV7-3 and TRBJ2-1, with 13 bases that match TRBD2. The CDR3 covers 16 residues. Germline CDR1 is SGHTA and CDR2 is FQGTGA. V trimming: 1 base; J trimming: 4 bases; junction bases outside the gene matches: 1. The CDR3 bases are TGTGCCAGCAGCTTAAGGGGACTAGCGGGGTACAATGAGCAGTTCTTC. Protein sequence: CASSLRGLAGYNEQFF.

This clonotype came up many times. Written as DNA, the CDR3 is TGTGCCAGCAGCTTCCTTCGACTAGCGGGAGAAGGAGATACGCAGTATTTT. Its protein is CASSFLRLAGEGDTQYF. The rearrangement links TRBV28 to TRBJ2-3, with 12 bases fitting TRBD2. Germline CDR1 and CDR2: MDHEN and SYDVKM. V was pared by 6 bases and J by 5 bases, with 12 bases of the junction left unmatched. This CDR3 spans 17 amino acids.

About this clonotype itself: The junction does not match germline at one end; this may be a read error. The CDR3: CASTPGLAGGPYNEQFF. The CDR3 bases are TGTGCTAGCACACCGGGACTAGCGGGAGGGCCCTACAATGAGCAGTTCTTC. The J gene is TRBJ2-3, the V gene TRBV7-6; 16 bases match TRBD2. The closer fit of TRBJ2-1 to the DNA end suggests the J call may be wrong. Per the germline V gene, CDR1 is SGHVS and CDR2 is FNYEAQ. The CDR3 sequence is 17 residues long.

The chain is built from TRBV7-6 and TRBJ2-3; D perhaps matches TRBD2 (6 bases). The CDR3 totals 17 residues. The V gene lost 1 base and the J gene lost 1 base, with 15 bases spanning the gap. CDR1 SGHVS and CDR2 FNYEAQ come from the germline V gene. Written as DNA, the CDR3 is TGTGCCAGCAGCTTAGACAGGCGGGATGGCCGCACAGATACGCAGTATTTT. This sequence encodes CASSLDRRDGRTDTQYF.

This chain uses TRBV12-3 or TRBV12-4 with TRBJ1-2; TRBD1 agrees at 11 bases. CDR3 length: 14 amino acids. J gave up 6 bases and V 8 bases, and 8 bases lay outside the gene matches. The CDR3 sequence: CASLTQGQGDGYTF. The DNA of the CDR3 is TGTGCCAGCTTAACTCAGGGACAGGGGGATGGCTACACCTTC.

This clonotype was counted at least ten times. The chain is built from TRBV7-2 and TRBJ2-2, with no clear D. The germline V gene encodes CDR1 SGHTA and CDR2 FQGNSA. Between the trimmed V and J ends, which lost 3 bases and 2 bases, there was a span of 13 bases. The CDR3 consists of 16 residues. The CDR3 spells CASSFYSNANTGELFF. In nucleotides, the CDR3 is TGTGCCAGCAGCTTTTATAGTAATGCAAACACCGGGGAGCTGTTTTTT.

This clonotype has at least ten counts. The V and J genes are TRBV12-3 or TRBV12-4 and TRBJ2-7; TRBD2 agrees at 11 bases. The trim removed 5 bases at V and 1 base at J, leaving 7 bases unmatched. CDR3 length: 16 residues. The CDR3 DNA reads TGTGCCAGCAGTGCCCACGGGACTAGCGGTTCCTACGAGCAGTACTTC. Its protein is CASSAHGTSGSYEQYF.

This clonotype was recorded once. This rearrangement joins TRBV12-3 or TRBV12-4 to TRBJ1-2; D ambiguous. The CDR3 has 14 amino acids. The V end was cut by 1 base, the J end by 4 bases, with 10 bases between. The CDR3 here is CASSLDSSAYGYTF. DNA of the CDR3: TGTGCCAGCAGTTTAGACTCGTCCGCCTATGGCTACACCTTC.

This clonotype occurred a few times. The rearrangement joins TRBV7-3 to TRBJ2-6; 7 bases line up with TRBD1. The J call may be in error: the DNA end matches TRBJ1-2 better. The germline CDR1 and CDR2 sequences are SGHTA and FQGTGA. The CDR3 sequence is 13 residues long. This CDR3 reads CASSLSGGYGYTF. The CDR3 coding sequence is TGTGCCAGCAGCTTATCAGGGGGCTATGGCTACACCTTC.

This sequence joins TRBV7-2 and TRBJ2-7, with 10 bases aligning to TRBD1. The CDR3 has 17 residues. The germline V gene has CDR1 SGHTA and CDR2 FQGNSA. The ends lost 3 bases at V and 0 bases at J; junction bases unmatched: 8. The CDR3 region has the DNA TGTGCCAGCAGCTTGAGCAGGACAGGGGGAACCTCCTACGAGCAGTACTTC. This translates into CASSLSRTGGTSYEQYF.

This chain uses TRBV7-2 with TRBJ2-1; 7 bases are a match to TRBD1. This CDR3 contains 14 residues. Germline lookup yields CDR1 SGHTA and CDR2 FQGNSA. V lost 7 bases, J lost 1 base, and 4 bases stayed unmatched. As DNA, the CDR3 is TGTGCCAGCACCCCGGGACAGTCCTACAATGAGCAGTTCTTC. This gives the protein CASTPGQSYNEQFF.

This sequence joins TRBV7-6 and TRBJ2-5; D is ambiguous. With 1 base removed from V and 5 bases from J, the gap between germline ends came to 11 bases. Per the germline V gene, CDR1 is SGHVS and CDR2 is FNYEAQ. The CDR3 is 14 amino acids. DNA for the CDR3: TGTGCCAGCAGCTTAGTTCTAGGGCTGGAGACCCAGTACTTC. Its protein product is CASSLVLGLETQYF.

This clonotype came up once. Given the absence of the conserved phenylalanine or tryptophan at the CDR3 end, a read error is likely. Because the CDR3's place on the DNA is in doubt, the DNA is left out and the CDR3 is given as listed by TCRdb. This chain links TRBV7-2 with TRBJ2-6; TRBD1 is the table's D call and was not checked against the DNA. The CDR3 comprises 16 residues, both ends counted. CDR1 SGHTA and CDR2 FQGNSA come from the germline V gene. CDR3 amino acids: CASSPRGGMNEQFFGP.

This clonotype has a handful of counts. The chain is built from TRBV7-6 and TRBJ2-5; D gene unclear. Trimming pared 5 bases from V and 7 bases from J, leaving 8 bases between. Germline loops: CDR1 SGHVS, CDR2 FNYEAQ. The CDR3 extends over 11 amino acids. CDR3 region: CASSPGGTQYF. CDR3 coding DNA: TGTGCCAGCAGCCCTGGTGGGACCCAGTACTTC.

The chain employs TRBV27 and TRBJ2-3; TRBD2 might be the D (5 bases). This CDR3 region has 17 residues. Trimming took off 1 base at V and 1 base at J, with 15 bases between the two ends. The germline V gene encodes CDR1 MNHEY and CDR2 SMNVEV (reference sequence). CDR3 nucleotide sequence: TGTGCCAGCAGTTTATACCCCACGGGATTTGGCACAGATACGCAGTATTTT. Translated, it gives CASSLYPTGFGTDTQYF.

This chain connects TRBV7-6 to TRBJ2-7, with D tentatively TRBD2 (5 bases). The J call is uncertain, as TRBJ2-5 better fits the DNA end. Germline CDR1 reads SGHVS; CDR2 reads FNYEAQ. This CDR3 has 14 residues. CDR3 in DNA: TGTGCCAGCAGCTTAGGCGGACTGCCAGAGACCCAGTACTTC. This gives the protein CASSLGGLPETQYF.

This clonotype occurred a few times. The chain joins TRBV7-2 to TRBJ2-5; 9 bases align to TRBD2. The end of the DNA fits TRBJ2-1 better, so the J call may be wrong. The CDR3 has 16 amino acids. CDR1 and CDR2 (germline): SGHTA, FQGNSA. This CDR3 is CASSSRGPSGVNEQFF. In DNA, the CDR3 is TGTGCCAGCAGCTCCAGGGGTCCTAGCGGGGTTAATGAGCAGTTCTTC.

The table lists this clonotype with a few counts. The rearrangement uses TRBV6-8 and TRBJ1-1; a weak D match, TRBD1 (6 bases). The assigned J gene may be wrong: the sequence end matches TRBJ2-2 better. This CDR3 spans 17 amino acids. Looked up from germline, CDR1 is MNHGY and CDR2 is SAAAGT. CDR3 protein: CASRKPQGWENTGELFF. CDR3 sequence (DNA): TGTGCCAGCAGAAAACCACAGGGTTGGGAGAACACCGGGGAGCTGTTTTTT.

This chain links TRBV12-3 or TRBV12-4 with TRBJ2-1; 8 bases are a match to TRBD2. V lost 1 base and J lost 2; bases outside the gene matches: 4. CDR3 length equals 16 residues. CDR3 amino acids: CASSLGAGATYNEQFF. In DNA, the CDR3 is TGTGCCAGCAGTTTAGGAGCGGGAGCGACCTACAATGAGCAGTTCTTC.